Below, 18 T cell receptor beta chains from the same sample are listed, as sequenced in a study of healthy donors' naive CD4 and CD8 T cells. Each TCR library used 400 to 600 ng of total RNA and a linear amplification protocol. TCRdb reanalysed the reads using MiXCR and keeps one entry per CDR3 protein. This sample has 150,000 to 200,000 distinct CDR3 sequences; around three quarters occur once, and the top ten carry less than 2.5%. Sequenced input: naive CD4+ and CD8+ T cells sorted from blood, pooled from several donors. The receptors stem from a pool of human donors in good health; the sample pools cells from several healthy donors.

This chain connects TRBV6-1 to TRBJ2-3; D remains unclear. V dropped 3 bases and J dropped 5 bases, with 6 bases sitting between them. CDR1 and CDR2 (germline): MNHNS, SASEGT. This CDR3 comprises 12 residues. The CDR3 reads CASSDPRDTQYF. The DNA for the CDR3 is TGTGCCAGCAGTGATCCCAGAGATACGCAGTATTTT.

This chain uses TRBV6-5 with TRBJ2-5, with unresolved D. The CDR3 consists of 13 residues. Germline CDR1 and CDR2: MNHEY and SVGAGI. The V end was cut by 8 bases, the J end by 5 bases, with 15 bases between. The CDR3: CASRSTGAETQYF. The CDR3 bases are TGTGCCAGCCGATCCACCGGTGCGGAGACCCAGTACTTC.

The rearrangement links TRBV6-2 or TRBV6-3 to TRBJ2-7; TRBD1 or TRBD2 may be the D gene (5 bases each). The CDR3 length is 14 residues. In germline, CDR1 is MNHEY, CDR2 SVGEGT. Trimming left V 6 bases short and J 0 bases short, with 12 bases between. CDR3 in DNA: TGTGCCAGCAGATTGGGACGGACCTCCTACGAGCAGTACTTC. Protein product: CASRLGRTSYEQYF.

This clonotype came up once. The chain links TRBV29-1 to TRBJ2-5, with D maybe TRBD1 (6 bases). The CDR3 consists of 15 residues. V was pared by 1 base and J by 3 bases, with 15 bases between. CDR1 is SQVTM and CDR2 is ANQGSEA in the germline V gene. The CDR3 nucleotides are TGCAGCGTTGAAGGTCCCGGGACAAGAAAAGAGACCCAGTACTTC. It yields the protein CSVEGPGTRKETQYF.

The V gene is TRBV11-1, the J gene TRBJ2-1, with TRBD2 identical over 9 bases. The CDR3 consists of 19 residues. With 0 bases clipped from V and 3 bases from J, the junction kept 12 bases outside the gene matches. The V gene's germline CDR1 is SGHAT and CDR2 FQDESV (reference sequence). The CDR3 loop is CASSLAVAGADSLYNEQFF. The CDR3 DNA follows: TGTGCCAGCAGCTTAGCGGTAGCGGGGGCCGATTCTCTCTACAATGAGCAGTTCTTC.

A remark on this clonotype: The CDR3 carries no conserved terminal phenylalanine or tryptophan, so it likely arises from a read error. The chain employs TRBV27 and TRBJ1-2; D ambiguous. This CDR3 spans 14 amino acids. CDR1 and CDR2 (germline): MNHEY, SMNVEV (reference sequence). V shed 6 bases and J shed 2 bases, with 13 bases lying between them. Written as DNA, the CDR3 is TGTGCCAGCAGACGTGGGGTCTTAAACTATGGCTACACCTCC. It specifies CASRRGVLNYGYTS.

This chain uses TRBV5-4 with TRBJ1-1; D call uncertain. The CDR3 is 13 amino acids. Trimming stripped 0 bases from V and 6 bases from J, with 9 bases between. The germline V gene has CDR1 SGHNT and CDR2 YYREEE (reference sequence). CDR3: CASSLGGRAEAFF. The CDR3 DNA reads as TGTGCCAGCAGCTTGGGAGGGCGGGCTGAAGCTTTCTTT.

This rearrangement joins TRBV11-1 to TRBJ2-3; TRBD2 is a possible D gene (5 bases). The CDR3 has 15 residues. Deletions cut 3 bases from V and 4 bases from J, with 14 bases between. CDR1 is SGHAT and CDR2 is FQDESV in the germline V gene (reference sequence). CDR3 in amino acids: CASSLQSGGPDTQYF. CDR3 sequence (DNA): TGTGCCAGCAGCTTGCAGAGTGGAGGCCCAGATACGCAGTATTTT.

The V call is TRBV29-1, the J call TRBJ2-5; D gene unclear. The CDR3 has 14 residues. CDR1 is SQVTM, CDR2 ANQGSEA, per germline. Trimming took off 0 bases at V and 1 base at J, with 9 bases between the two ends. The CDR3 loop reads CSVEELKVQETQYF. CDR3 coding DNA: TGCAGCGTTGAAGAGCTTAAGGTCCAAGAGACCCAGTACTTC.

The rearrangement joins TRBV11-2 to TRBJ2-1, with TRBD2 as a possible D gene (6 bases). The CDR3 extends over 17 amino acids. The germline V gene encodes CDR1 SGHAT and CDR2 FQNNGV. Trimming removed 0 bases at V and 0 bases at J, with 12 bases between. The CDR3 DNA is TGTGCCAGCAGCTTAGAGCCGGGACTTGGCTCCTACAATGAGCAGTTCTTC. Its protein product is CASSLEPGLGSYNEQFF.

The chain uses TRBV6-5 and TRBJ1-3, with a possible D match to TRBD1 (5 bases). CDR1 and CDR2 from the germline V gene are MNHEY and SVGAGI. Between the trimmed V and J ends, which lost 6 bases and 4 bases, there was a span of 16 bases. This CDR3 is built from 15 residues. This CDR3 reads CASRGQFKVGNTIYF. CDR3 sequence (DNA): TGTGCCAGCAGGGGGCAATTTAAGGTCGGAAACACCATATATTTT.

This clonotype was recorded once. V is TRBV18 and J is TRBJ1-1; perhaps TRBD1 as D (5 bases). The V gene lost 3 bases and the J gene lost 1 base, with 12 bases spanning the gap. The CDR3 has 15 residues. Germline CDR1 reads KGHSH; CDR2 reads LQKENI. The CDR3 DNA follows: TGTGCCAGCTCACCGACACAGGATCCGAACACTGAAGCTTTCTTT. The encoded protein is CASSPTQDPNTEAFF.

The rearrangement uses TRBV20-1 and TRBJ2-7; 11 bases line up with TRBD1. Germline CDR1 DFQATT, CDR2 SNEGSKA (reference sequence). J gave up 3 bases and V 0 bases, and 4 bases lay outside the gene matches. The CDR3 is 15 residues long. The CDR3 spells CSARDPGQGDYEQYF. In DNA form, the CDR3 reads TGCAGTGCTAGAGATCCGGGACAGGGGGACTACGAGCAGTACTTC.

The chain joins TRBV5-1 to TRBJ1-2; 9 bases match TRBD1. CDR3 length: 18 amino acids. Losses at the gene ends were 5 bases for V and 2 bases for J; bases not matched to a gene: 16. Germline CDR1 and CDR2: SGHRS and YFSETQ. CDR3 sequence (DNA): TGCGCCAGCAGGTTCTCCGGGACAGGGACGTTCCTAAACTATGGCTACACCTTC. It specifies CASRFSGTGTFLNYGYTF. Full variable domain (remainder filled in from reference TRBV5-1 and TRBJ1-2): KAGVTQTPRYLIKTRGQQVTLSCSPISGHRSVSWYQQTPGQGLQFLFEYFSETQRNKGNFPGRFSGRQFSNSRSEMNVSTLELGDSALYLCASRFSGTGTFLNYGYTFGSGTRLTVV.

In nucleotides, the CDR3 is TGCAGCGCACCCCTTCTGCGGGGCACAGATACGCAGTATTTT. Its translation is CSAPLLRGTDTQYF. This chain connects TRBV29-1 to TRBJ2-3, with TRBD2 as a possible D gene (5 bases). This CDR3 region has 14 residues. The V end was cut by 7 bases, the J end by 1 base, with 15 bases between. Germline-derived CDR1 and CDR2 are SQVTM and ANQGSEA.

The count of this clonotype is one. CDR3 sequence (DNA): TGTGCCAGCAGTTTGGGAGGAGGGCAGTTCTTC. It translates to CASSLGGGQFF. This chain joins TRBV27 and TRBJ2-1; D perhaps matches TRBD2 (6 bases). Trimming stripped 3 bases from V and 12 bases from J, with 9 bases between. The CDR3 is 11 residues long. CDR1 is MNHEY, CDR2 SMNVEV, per germline (reference sequence).

On this clonotype: Since no conserved phenylalanine or tryptophan closes the CDR3, a read error is the likely cause. The rearrangement uses TRBV29-1 and TRBJ2-5; weak D call: TRBD2 (6 bases). The CDR3 is 12 residues long. The germline V gene has CDR1 SQVTM and CDR2 ANQGSEA. Trimming removed 5 bases at V and 4 bases at J, with 11 bases between. CDR3 sequence: CSVLPGGETQYL. CDR3 DNA sequence: TGCAGCGTTTTGCCCGGGGGAGAGACCCAGTACCTC.

The gene calls are TRBV20-1 and TRBJ1-2; D gene unclear. V was clipped by 1 base and J by 10 bases, with 19 bases between them. The CDR3 is made up of 14 amino acids. CDR1 is DFQATT and CDR2 is SNEGSKA in the germline V gene (reference sequence). The CDR3 sequence is CSARVTASLQNYTF. In DNA, the CDR3 is TGCAGTGCTAGAGTTACCGCCAGCCTACAAAACTACACCTTC.